These 19 T cell receptor beta chains share one sample of origin, sequenced in a study of metastatic and nonmetastatic thyroid tumors. No treatment had been given to any patient before thyroid surgery. MiXCR was used by TCRdb to re-call the PCR reads. The table shows 25,000 to 35,000 clones, with about 3.9% occurring only once. The sample comprised blood. The origin of the receptors is a female donor with papillary thyroid cancer or a benign thyroid nodule (not recorded which). Some clones in this sample may be carry-over from other donors' samples.

A remark on this clone: One end of the junction does not line up with germline, which may come from a read error. CDR3: CAFRDRQVDAYEQYF. The CDR3 coding sequence is TGTGCCTTCAGGGACCGACAGGTCGACGCCTACGAGCAGTACTTC. The chain combines TRBV10-3 with TRBJ2-7; possibly TRBD1 for D (6 bases). The CDR3 sequence is 15 residues long. The germline V gene has CDR1 ENHRY and CDR2 SYGVKD.

The sample holds many counts of this clone. V is TRBV7-3 and J is TRBJ2-6, with D hard to call. Trimming shortened V by 3 bases and J by 2 bases, and 8 bases separated the two germline ends. CDR1 and CDR2 from the germline V gene are SGHTA and FQGTGA. This CDR3 spans 15 amino acids. The CDR3 nucleotides are TGTGCCAGCAGCTTTCCCCTAGCTGGGGCCAACGTCCTGACTTTC. Translated, it gives CASSFPLAGANVLTF.

This clone was observed many times. V usage is TRBV30 and J usage is TRBJ2-7; 9 positions match TRBD1. The CDR3 runs to 15 residues. With V trimmed by 3 bases and J by 4 bases, 10 bases remained unmatched. Germline V gives CDR1 GTSNPN, CDR2 SVGIG (reference sequence). This CDR3 is CAWRSPGQGGYEQYF. CDR3 in DNA: TGTGCCTGGAGGTCTCCGGGACAGGGAGGTTACGAGCAGTACTTC.

This clone was seen many times. The chain has TRBV30 and TRBJ1-2; tentative D call: TRBD1 (5 bases). V was trimmed by 4 bases and J by 8 bases, leaving 23 bases between them. This CDR3 comprises 15 residues. The germline CDR1 and CDR2 sequences are GTSNPN and SVGIG (reference sequence). The CDR3 region is CAWTAGRGWAEGYTF. CDR3 nucleotides: TGTGCCTGGACCGCGGGTCGGGGCTGGGCCGAGGGCTACACCTTC.

This clone has ten or more counts. This sequence joins TRBV27 and TRBJ2-2; 7 positions match TRBD2. The CDR3 runs 15 residues. Germline CDR1 reads MNHEY; CDR2 reads SMNVEV (reference sequence). Unmatched junction bases numbered 9, after V lost 4 bases and J lost 7 bases. CDR3 DNA sequence: TGTGCCAGCAGTTGGGCCTTTGGGGGGGTCGGGGAGCTGTTTTTT. Its translation is CASSWAFGGVGELFF.

J is TRBJ1-3 and V is TRBV3-1; tentatively, D is TRBD1 (6 bases). The V gene's germline CDR1 is LGHDT and CDR2 YNNKEL (reference sequence). This CDR3 has 18 residues. V lost 0 bases and J 0 bases, leaving 15 bases between the germline ends. The DNA for the CDR3 is TGTGCCAGCAGCCAAGATCATTTGGGGGCCTACTCTGGAAACACCATATATTTT. It codes for CASSQDHLGAYSGNTIYF.

This clone was observed at least ten times. V gene TRBV13 combines with J gene TRBJ2-2; the match to TRBD1 covers 8 bases. Germline assignment: CDR1 PRHDT and CDR2 FYEKMQ (reference sequence). V was clipped by 5 bases and J by 6 bases; unmatched bases: 2. The CDR3 is made up of 13 amino acids. In DNA, the CDR3 is TGTGCCAGCAGCGTCAGGGGGCCCGGGGAGCTGTTTTTT. It encodes CASSVRGPGELFF.

In this sample, this clone turned up many times. This chain uses TRBV5-1 with TRBJ2-7, with TRBD2 as a possible D gene (7 bases). Germline CDR1 reads SGHRS; CDR2 reads YFSETQ. The CDR3 loop spans 14 amino acids. Between the trimmed V and J ends, which lost 0 bases and 3 bases, there was a span of 10 bases. CDR3 protein: CASSLGGGGYEQYF. In DNA form, the CDR3 reads TGCGCCAGCAGCTTGGGGGGAGGGGGCTACGAGCAGTACTTC.

The chain is built from TRBV6-1 and TRBJ2-7, with D perhaps given as TRBD1 or TRBD2 (5 bases each). The germline CDR1 and CDR2 sequences are MNHNS and SASEGT. V lost 5 bases to trimming and J lost 2 bases, with 19 bases between them. The CDR3 is 16 amino acids. The CDR3, as DNA: TGTGCCAGCAGTAGCCGGGGTGGGACGGAGACCTACGAGCAGTACTTC. The encoded protein is CASSSRGGTETYEQYF.

This clone was counted many times. This sequence may be a read error, since a much larger clone differs from it by one base. The chain has TRBV6-2 or TRBV6-3 and TRBJ2-7; D might be TRBD1 (6 bases). The CDR3 is made up of 13 amino acids. CDR1 is MNHEY, CDR2 SVGEGT, per germline. V was pared by 6 bases and J by 5 bases, with 14 bases between. The CDR3 DNA sequence: TGTGCCAGCAGGCGCAACAGGGACCACGAGCAGTACTTC. Translated, it gives CASRRNRDHEQYF.

This clone was detected ten times or more. The gene calls are TRBV18 and TRBJ2-6; no clear D. Germline V gene data show CDR1 as KGHSH and CDR2 as LQKENI. Deletions cut 3 bases from V and 0 bases from J, with 18 bases between. The CDR3 loop spans 19 amino acids. DNA for the CDR3: TGTGCCAGCTCACCCCGACACAACGTCAAAATCTCTGGGGCCAACGTCCTGACTTTC. Its translation: CASSPRHNVKISGANVLTF.

This clone was found a few times. The chain uses TRBV11-3 and TRBJ2-7; D is perhaps TRBD2 (5 bases). Germline values: CDR1 SGHNT, CDR2 YENEEA. The CDR3 extends over 13 amino acids. Trimming removed 1 base at V and 7 bases at J, with 11 bases between. The CDR3 bases are TGTGCCAGCAGCTTAGGGTCGGGATCGGAGCAGTACTTC. Its protein is CASSLGSGSEQYF.

This clone was detected only a few times. Here the CDR3 DNA reads TGTGCCAGCAGTCGGAGGACAGGCCACCCGGCGCAGCCCCAGCATTTT. It codes for CASSRRTGHPAQPQHF. This rearrangement joins TRBV28 to TRBJ1-5, with 7 nucleotides matching TRBD1. Losses at the gene ends were 5 bases for V and 7 bases for J; bases not matched to a gene: 14. The CDR3 runs to 16 residues. Germline V gene sequence: CDR1 MDHEN, CDR2 SYDVKM. Full variable domain (outside the CDR3, taken from reference TRBV28 and TRBJ1-5): DVKVTQSSRYLVKRTGEKVFLECVQDMDHENMFWYRQDPGLGLRLIYFSYDVKMKEKGDIPEGYSVSREKKERFSLILESASTNQTSMYLCASSRRTGHPAQPQHFGDGTRLSIL.

This clone was detected many times. This rearrangement joins TRBV7-9 to TRBJ2-1; no clear D. Germline CDR1 SEHNR, CDR2 FQNEAQ (reference sequence). The CDR3 is made up of 14 amino acids. V lost 4 bases to trimming and J lost 3 bases, with 10 bases between them. The CDR3 DNA follows: TGTGCCAGCAGCTCTCCGATGGGCTACAATGAGCAGTTCTTC. It encodes CASSSPMGYNEQFF.

A few counts support this clone. J is TRBJ1-2 and V is TRBV28; 7 nucleotides agree with TRBD1. V gave up 2 bases and J gave up 2 bases; unmatched junction bases: 5. CDR1 and CDR2 from the germline V gene are MDHEN and SYDVKM. There are 15 residues in the CDR3. The CDR3 is CASSLTAGGNYGYTF. In nucleotides, the CDR3 is TGTGCCAGCAGTTTAACGGCAGGGGGAAACTATGGCTACACCTTC.

Only a few counts were recorded for this clone. The chain carries TRBV6-2 or TRBV6-3 and TRBJ2-2; D unresolved. Germline CDR1 and CDR2: MNHEY and SVGEGT. The CDR3 loop spans 10 amino acids. V was cut by 6 bases and J by 7 bases, with 3 bases left in between. The CDR3 bases are TGTGCCAGCAGGGACGGGGAGCTGTTTTTT. Amino acids: CASRDGELFF.

Regarding this clone: One end of the junction does not line up with germline, which may come from a read error. The chain combines TRBV24-1 with TRBJ2-4; perhaps TRBD1 as D (6 bases). Germline V gene data show CDR1 as KGHDR and CDR2 as SFDVKD. There are 12 residues in the CDR3. The chain's CDR3 is CATSDGQCAIDF. The CDR3 bases are TGTGCCACCAGTGATGGACAGTGTGCGATAGACTTC.

This clone was detected only a few times. This may stem from a read error, because a much larger clone lies one nucleotide away. The genes are TRBV6-1 and TRBJ2-1; a weak D match, TRBD1 (5 bases). The CDR3 totals 12 residues. The germline V and J ends were trimmed by 6 bases and 9 bases, with 12 bases remaining between them. Germline assignment: CDR1 MNHNS and CDR2 SASEGT. The CDR3 sequence is CASRLIRGEQFF. The CDR3 DNA is TGTGCCAGCAGATTGATAAGGGGTGAGCAGTTCTTC.

This clone was counted at least ten times. The chain is built from TRBV7-3 and TRBJ2-3; the D is unclear. Germline V gene lookup returns CDR1 SGHTA and CDR2 FQGTGA. V was cut by 3 bases and J by 4 bases, with 8 bases left in between. This CDR3 spans 13 amino acids. This CDR3 is CASSFFGADTQYF. CDR3 DNA: TGTGCCAGCAGCTTCTTCGGAGCAGATACGCAGTATTTT. The whole variable domain, remainder taken from reference TRBV7-3 and TRBJ2-3, is GAGVSQTPSNKVTEKGKYVELRCDPISGHTALYWYRQSLGQGPEFLIYFQGTGAADDSGLPNDRFFAVRPEGSVSTLKIQRTERGDSAVYLCASSFFGADTQYFGPGTRLTVL.